Below are 8 T cell receptor beta chains sequenced from a single sample in a study of shared clonotypes between healthy human individuals. The data were produced by immunoSEQ multiplex PCR, yet TCRdb's version contains in-frame clones alone and is incomplete. This sample carries more than 1 million clones, 75% to 85% of them seen once, and the ten largest clones take 0.5% to 0.6%. The sequenced sample consisted of memory CD4+ T cells from PBMCs. Subset specified: CD45RA-negative fraction. These receptor sequences come from a man aged 18 to 29 in good health. Some clones in this sample may be carry-over from other donors' samples.

About this clone itself: The identical CDR3 is also encoded by other nucleotide sequences in the sample. The chain combines TRBV6-6 with TRBJ2-5; 7 nucleotides align to TRBD2. Germline V lookup: CDR1 MNHNY, CDR2 SVGAGI (reference sequence). The V segment lost 6 bases and the J segment 5 bases; nucleotides outside the gene matches: 3. The CDR3 extends over 12 amino acids. The chain's CDR3 is CASSYGGETQYF. The CDR3 bases are TGTGCCAGCAGCTACGGGGGGGAGACCCAGTACTTC.

This chain links TRBV5-8 with TRBJ2-5, with 9 bases lining up with TRBD2. CDR1 SGHTS and CDR2 YDEGEE come from the germline V gene. V dropped 1 base and J dropped 4; count of bases not matched to a gene: 8. The CDR3 is 16 residues long. CDR3 sequence (DNA): TGTGCCAGCAGCTTGTGGGGTCGGCGGGAGGGAGAGACCCAGTACTTC. Its translation: CASSLWGRREGETQYF. Full variable domain (outside the CDR3, taken from reference TRBV5-8 and TRBJ2-5): EAGVTQSPTHLIKTRGQQATLRCSPISGHTSVYWYQQALGLGLQFLLWYDEGEERNRGNFPPRFSGRQFPNYSSELNVNALELEDSALYLCASSLWGRREGETQYFGPGTRLLVL.

This rearrangement joins TRBV2 to TRBJ2-7; a possible D gene is TRBD2 (6 bases). Germline CDR1 and CDR2: SNHLY and FYNNEI. This CDR3 is 11 amino acids long. Trimming removed 5 bases from V and 12 bases from J, with 14 bases in between. DNA of the CDR3: TGTGCCAGCAGTTATTCCGGGGGTCCGTACTTC. This gives the protein CASSYSGGPYF.

This clone was seen a few times. CDR3 coding DNA: TGTGCCAGCTCACCCGCTATTCAGGCCGCCAGCTATGGCTACACCTTC. Residues: CASSPAIQAASYGYTF. V is TRBV18 and J is TRBJ1-2; D call uncertain. The CDR3 is 16 amino acids. V was trimmed by 3 bases and J by 4 bases, leaving 18 bases between them. Germline V gives CDR1 KGHSH, CDR2 LQKENI.

The chain recombines TRBV5-5 with TRBJ2-7; 8 nucleotides line up with TRBD1. The V gene's germline CDR1 is SGHKS and CDR2 YYEKEE (reference sequence). The V segment lost 2 bases and the J segment 6 bases; nucleotides outside the gene matches: 7. The CDR3 consists of 14 residues. The CDR3 DNA reads as TGTGCCAGCAGCTTCCAGGTGACAGGGGTCGAGCAGTACTTC. This translates into CASSFQVTGVEQYF.

The rearrangement uses TRBV5-1 and TRBJ2-1; TRBD2 might be the D (5 bases). Trimming removed 0 bases from V and 6 bases from J, with 19 bases in between. Germline V gives CDR1 SGHRS, CDR2 YFSETQ. CDR3 length: 17 residues. The CDR3 spells CASSLVALGSAINEQFF. The CDR3 DNA follows: TGCGCCAGCAGCTTGGTAGCGTTGGGGAGCGCGATCAATGAGCAGTTCTTC.

This clone was seen a single time. This chain joins TRBV13 and TRBJ2-5; 9 bases map to TRBD2. The V segment lost 3 bases and the J segment 4 bases; nucleotides outside the gene matches: 9. The CDR3 loop spans 16 amino acids. Germline CDR1 and CDR2: PRHDT and FYEKMQ (reference sequence). CDR3 nucleotides: TGTGCCAGCAGCTTGTCCGGCGGGAGGGCCGGAGAGACCCAGTACTTC. Translated, it gives CASSLSGGRAGETQYF.

The chain employs TRBV10-3 and TRBJ2-1; 10 bases align to TRBD2. This CDR3 contains 20 residues. In germline, CDR1 is ENHRY, CDR2 SYGVKD. Trimming at V came to 4 bases and at J to 2 bases, leaving 17 bases not matched to a gene. The CDR3, as DNA: TGTGCCATCAGTGGACTCTCGACTAGCGGGCTGTCTGGCGCCTACAATGAGCAGTTCTTC. Amino acids: CAISGLSTSGLSGAYNEQFF.